This passage covers 15 T cell receptor beta chains from one sample sequenced in a study of control samples from healthy donors and cancer patients. Assay used: immunoSEQ multiplex PCR; TCRdb lists only in-frame clones, some missing. The sample records some 76,000 clones, roughly 89% being singletons. The sequenced sample consisted of PBMCs. These receptors originate from a woman between 50 and 59 years old with colorectal cancer.

The rearrangement uses TRBV14 and TRBJ1-1; TRBD1 matches 9 bases. The J segment lost 6 bases and the V segment lost 1 base, leaving 15 bases of the junction unmatched. CDR1 is SGHDN and CDR2 is FVKESK in the germline V gene. The CDR3 has 18 residues. CDR3 region: CASSQGSRTGEWYAEAFF. The CDR3 nucleotides are TGTGCCAGCAGCCAAGGTTCGAGGACAGGGGAGTGGTACGCTGAAGCTTTCTTT.

V usage is TRBV28 and J usage is TRBJ1-1; a possible D gene is TRBD1 (5 bases). V was trimmed by 4 bases and J by 6 bases, leaving 6 bases between them. Germline V gene sequence: CDR1 MDHEN, CDR2 SYDVKM. The CDR3 runs 11 residues. Here the CDR3 DNA reads TGTGCCAGCAGTTGGGGGGCTGAAGCTTTCTTT. The encoded protein is CASSWGAEAFF. The full variable domain, with the rest looked up from reference TRBV28 and TRBJ1-1, is DVKVTQSSRYLVKRTGEKVFLECVQDMDHENMFWYRQDPGLGLRLIYFSYDVKMKEKGDIPEGYSVSREKKERFSLILESASTNQTSMYLCASSWGAEAFFGQGTRLTVV.

The chain combines TRBV2 with TRBJ1-2; D remains unclear. Germline loops: CDR1 SNHLY, CDR2 FYNNEI. This CDR3 is 14 amino acids long. V was cut by 2 bases and J by 6 bases, with 13 bases left in between. The DNA for the CDR3 is TGTGCCAGCAGTGAACGGGCGGAATCCGATGGCTACACCTTC. Translation gives CASSERAESDGYTF.

The table lists this clone with a count of one. The genes are TRBV18 and TRBJ2-7, with D perhaps matching TRBD1 (6 bases). Trimming took off 2 bases at V and 2 bases at J, with 7 bases between the two ends. The CDR3 has 13 residues. Germline V gene lookup returns CDR1 KGHSH and CDR2 LQKENI. CDR3: CASSPTGTYEQYV. For the CDR3, the DNA is TGTGCCAGCTCACCAACAGGGACCTACGAGCAGTACGTC.

This chain links TRBV6-5 with TRBJ1-6, with D unclear. Trimming removed 6 bases at V and 5 bases at J, with 17 bases between. Looked up from germline, CDR1 is MNHEY and CDR2 is SVGAGI. This CDR3 has 16 amino acids. CDR3 protein: CASRYDGTLNNSPLHF. The CDR3 nucleotides are TGTGCCAGCAGATACGACGGAACGTTAAATAATTCACCCCTCCACTTT.

The chain employs TRBV6-2 or TRBV6-3 and TRBJ2-2, with D maybe TRBD2 (7 bases). With 4 bases removed from V and 7 bases from J, the gap between germline ends came to 16 bases. This CDR3 is 15 amino acids long. Germline V gene data show CDR1 as MNHEY and CDR2 as SVGEGT. This CDR3 is CASSSRHREGGELFF. The CDR3 bases are TGTGCCAGCAGTTCAAGACACAGGGAGGGCGGGGAGCTGTTTTTT.

The chain uses TRBV24-1 and TRBJ1-2, with no clear D. CDR1 and CDR2 (germline): KGHDR, SFDVKD. The CDR3 loop spans 13 amino acids. V lost 5 bases to trimming and J lost 3 bases, with 9 bases between them. CDR3 nucleotide sequence: TGTGCCACCAGTGTACGGAAAGACTATGGCTACACCTTC. It specifies CATSVRKDYGYTF.

The rearrangement joins TRBV5-5 to TRBJ1-6; D gene unclear. Germline assignment: CDR1 SGHKS and CDR2 YYEKEE (reference sequence). V shed 2 bases and J shed 10 bases, with 10 bases lying between them. The CDR3 sequence is 13 residues long. CDR3 protein: CASSLGGKSPLHF. CDR3 DNA: TGTGCCAGCAGCTTAGGTGGAAAGTCACCCCTCCACTTT. Supplemented by reference TRBV5-5 and TRBJ1-6, the full variable domain reads DAGVTQSPTHLIKTRGQQVTLRCSPISGHKSVSWYQQVLGQGPQFIFQYYEKEERGRGNFPDRFSARQFPNYSSELNVNALLLGDSALYLCASSLGGKSPLHFGNGTRLTVT.

This clone is a singleton in its sample. The chain recombines TRBV18 with TRBJ1-5, with D tentatively TRBD1 (5 bases). The V end was cut by 2 bases, the J end by 0 bases, with 17 bases between. Germline V CDR1 and CDR2: KGHSH, LQKENI. This CDR3 comprises 18 residues. The CDR3, as DNA: TGTGCCAGCTCACCATCGCAGGGCTCGACTTATAGCAATCAGCCCCAGCATTTT. Translating gives CASSPSQGSTYSNQPQHF. Filled out from reference TRBV18 and TRBJ1-5, the complete variable domain reads NAGVMQNPRHLVRRRGQEARLRCSPMKGHSHVYWYRQLPEEGLKFMVYLQKENIIDESGMPKERFSAEFPKEGPSILRIQQVVRGDSAAYFCASSPSQGSTYSNQPQHFGDGTRLSIL.

This chain connects TRBV19 to TRBJ1-2; a possible D gene is TRBD1 (6 bases). The CDR3 loop spans 13 amino acids. The V end was cut by 5 bases, the J end by 2 bases, with 9 bases between. Germline-derived CDR1 and CDR2 are LNHDA and SQIVND (reference sequence). The CDR3 protein is CASSRDRNYGYTF. The CDR3 region has the DNA TGTGCCAGTAGTCGTGACAGGAACTATGGCTACACCTTC.

The V and J genes are TRBV10-3 and TRBJ1-1; D not certain. With 2 bases removed from V and 7 bases from J, the gap between germline ends came to 8 bases. CDR1 is ENHRY, CDR2 SYGVKD, per germline. This CDR3 contains 12 residues. The CDR3 region is CAISERAFEAFF. In DNA form, the CDR3 reads TGTGCCATCAGTGAGAGGGCATTTGAAGCTTTCTTT.

J is TRBJ1-2 and V is TRBV4-3; D remains unclear. CDR3 length: 15 residues. Trimming left V 2 bases short and J 1 base short, with 11 bases between. The germline CDR1 and CDR2 sequences are LGHNA and YSLEER. In DNA form, the CDR3 reads TGCGCCAGCAGCCAAACTGCAGGCCATAACTATGGCTACACCTTC. Its protein product is CASSQTAGHNYGYTF.

This sequence joins TRBV6-2 or TRBV6-3 and TRBJ1-1; D not certain. The CDR3 is 12 residues long. The germline gives CDR1 MNHEY, CDR2 SVGEGT. V lost 2 bases to trimming and J lost 13 bases, with 14 bases between them. CDR3 in amino acids: CASSYPTNRVFF. CDR3 nucleotides: TGTGCCAGCAGTTACCCGACCAACCGGGTTTTCTTT.

This chain connects TRBV21-1 to TRBJ1-4. TRBV21-1 is a recognized pseudogene. CDR3 length: 18 amino acids. For the CDR3, the DNA is TGTGCCAGCAGGCACTACGTAGCTACAAAGGTGCATAATGAAAAACTGTTTTTT. Protein product: CASRHYVATKVHNEKLFF.

The V call is TRBV7-3, the J call TRBJ2-5; D gene unclear. V was clipped by 3 bases and J by 4 bases, with 9 bases between them. CDR3 size: 13 residues. Per the germline V gene, CDR1 is SGHTA and CDR2 is FQGTGA. This CDR3 is CASSLGMRETQYF. Here the CDR3 DNA reads TGTGCCAGCAGCTTGGGGATGCGAGAGACCCAGTACTTC.